A selection of T cell receptor beta chains follows, all from one sample in a study of Graves' ophthalmopathy and Graves' hyperthyroidism. TCRdb used MiXCR to reprocess the multiplex PCR reads, holding one entry per CDR3 protein. The sample includes around 340,000 distinct CDR3 sequences, 17% of them seen just once. Sample: peripheral blood. These receptors were taken from an adult man with Graves' ophthalmopathy. The CDR3 runs from the conserved cysteine through the conserved F or W. D genes are given only for firm matches. A row's size may be missing; if present it is once, few, many or a size class.

clone_size j_call v_call d_call cdr3_aa cdr3_nt
many TRBJ1-1 TRBV6-2/TRBV6-3 NA CATYARMNTEAFF TGTGCCACCTACGCAAGGATGAACACTGAAGCTTTCTTT
NA TRBJ2-7 TRBV6-1 NA CASSGHPLTSYEQYF TGTGCCAGCAGTGGACACCCTCTGACTTCCTACGAGCAGTACTTC
many TRBJ1-1 TRBV30 NA CAWSPMMGEAFF TGTGCCTGGAGTCCAATGATGGGTGAAGCTTTCTTT
many TRBJ2-5 TRBV28 TRBD2 CASTQGLAKETQYF TGTGCCAGCACCCAGGGACTAGCGAAAGAGACCCAGTACTTC
many TRBJ1-2 TRBV12-3/TRBV12-4 NA CASSLGGGNYGYTF TGTGCCAGCAGTTTAGGAGGGGGAAACTATGGCTACACCTTC
NA TRBJ1-2 TRBV28 NA CASSTEGYTF TGTGCCAGCTCGACAGAAGGCTACACCTTC
many TRBJ2-7 TRBV6-2/TRBV6-3 NA CASSPGLFYEQYF TGTGCCAGCAGTCCAGGTCTTTTCTACGAGCAGTACTTC
NA TRBJ1-6 TRBV7-4 NA CASSLGFTAFSSPLHF TGTGCCAGCAGCTTAGGATTTACTGCCTTCAGTTCACCCCTCCACTTT
many TRBJ1-2 TRBV20-1 TRBD1 CSAVTGIGYTF TGCAGTGCGGTGACAGGGATTGGCTACACCTTC
NA TRBJ2-7 TRBV28 TRBD2 CASSLGREELGEQYF TGTGCCAGCAGTTTGGGGCGGGAGGAACTGGGCGAGCAGTACTTC
few TRBJ1-2 TRBV12-3/TRBV12-4 NA CASSPFGDRRYGYTF TGTGCCAGCAGTCCATTCGGCGACAGGAGGTATGGCTACACCTTC
many TRBJ1-2 TRBV4-1 NA CASSQDQGRNYGYTF TGCGCCAGCAGCCAAGATCAGGGGAGGAACTATGGCTACACCTTC
many TRBJ2-7 TRBV2 NA CASSESSYEQYF TGTGCCAGCAGTGAGTCGAGCTACGAGCAGTACTTC
many TRBJ2-3 TRBV6-2/TRBV6-3 NA CASGTSRGTDTQYF TGTGCCAGCGGTACCTCGCGGGGTACAGATACGCAGTATTTT
many TRBJ1-3 TRBV20-1 TRBD1 CSARDPDRSGNTIYF TGCAGTGCTAGAGACCCGGACAGGTCTGGAAACACCATATATTTT
many TRBJ2-7 TRBV6-5 TRBD2 CASSYCETSGRICEQYF TGTGCCAGCAGTTACTGTGAGACTAGCGGGAGAATCTGCGAGCAGTACTTC
NA TRBJ2-5 TRBV7-9 TRBD2 CASSPLVGGETQYF TGTGCCAGCAGCCCACTCGTCGGGGGGGAGACCCAGTACTTC
many TRBJ2-7 TRBV30 TRBD2 CAWSPSGAYEQYF TGTGCCTGGAGCCCTAGCGGGGCTTACGAGCAGTACTTC
many TRBJ1-2 TRBV18 TRBD1 CASSPLGQGMREGYTF TGTGCCAGCTCACCACTCGGACAGGGAATGAGAGAGGGCTACACCTTC
many TRBJ2-4 TRBV5-1 TRBD1 CASSLGTGENIQYF TGCGCCAGCAGCCTTGGGACAGGAGAAAACATTCAGTACTTC
many TRBJ2-1 TRBV12-3/TRBV12-4 NA CASTFGGYEQFF TGTGCCAGCACCTTTGGGGGCTATGAGCAGTTCTTC
many TRBJ1-2 TRBV11-2 NA CASSSQRVGYGYTF TGTGCCAGCAGCTCCCAAAGGGTGGGCTATGGCTACACCTTC
many TRBJ2-7 TRBV28 NA CASSPFRTHYEQYF TGTGCCAGCAGTCCATTCCGAACTCACTACGAGCAGTACTTC
few TRBJ1-1 TRBV12-3/TRBV12-4 NA CASRFWGTEAFF TGTGCCAGCAGGTTTTGGGGGACTGAAGCTTTCTTT
many TRBJ1-6 TRBV28 NA CASKGDWDSPLHF TGTGCCAGTAAGGGGGACTGGGATTCACCCCTCCACTTT
many TRBJ2-7 TRBV29-1 TRBD2 CSAGTSRPYEQYF TGCAGCGCGGGGACTAGCCGTCCCTACGAGCAGTACTTC
NA TRBJ2-7 TRBV4-2 NA CASSQEGDSAYEQYF TGTGCCAGCAGCCAAGAAGGGGACTCCGCCTACGAGCAGTACTTC
many TRBJ2-5 TRBV12-3/TRBV12-4 TRBD2 CASSRRGGRETQYF TGTGCCAGCAGTCGTAGGGGAGGGCGGGAGACCCAGTACTTC
many TRBJ1-1 TRBV27 NA CASSLGTASEAFF TGTGCCAGCAGTTTAGGTACCGCATCTGAAGCTTTCTTT
many TRBJ2-5 TRBV3-1 TRBD2 CASSHHGLAGVGETQYF TGTGCCAGCAGCCATCATGGCCTAGCGGGAGTCGGGGAGACCCAGTACTTC
many TRBJ1-6 TRBV10-3 TRBD1 CAISGQDVNNSPLHF TGTGCCATCAGCGGACAGGACGTCAATAATTCACCCCTCCACTTT
many TRBJ2-7 TRBV5-6 NA CASSLVGLVYEQYF TGTGCCAGCAGCTTGGTGGGGCTAGTTTACGAGCAGTACTTC
NA TRBJ2-2 TRBV29-1 NA CSVRGGGRTGELFF TGCAGCGTTAGGGGGGGGGGCCGCACCGGGGAGCTGTTTTTT
many TRBJ1-1 TRBV6-5 NA CASTQDYQNNRAFF TGTGCCAGCACACAGGATTACCAGAACAATCGAGCTTTCTTT
many TRBJ2-7 TRBV7-2 NA CASSLIGSEQYF TGTGCCAGCAGCTTAATAGGTTCTGAGCAGTACTTC
few TRBJ1-1 TRBV9 NA CASSVGRGENTEAFF TGTGCCAGCAGCGTAGGCCGGGGGGAGAACACTGAAGCTTTCTTT
many TRBJ2-1 TRBV12-3/TRBV12-4 TRBD2 CASSPPSGSVPYNEQFF TGTGCCAGCAGTCCCCCTAGCGGATCAGTCCCGTACAATGAGCAGTTCTTC
many TRBJ2-7 TRBV20-1 TRBD2 CSALRLAGVSEQYF TGCAGTGCTTTAAGACTAGCGGGAGTATCTGAGCAGTACTTC
many TRBJ1-1 TRBV6-1 NA CASSEQRLNTEAFF TGTGCCAGCAGTGAACAACGGTTGAACACTGAAGCTTTCTTT
NA TRBJ2-7 TRBV6-5 NA CASSYRPGRGGYEQYF TGTGCCAGCAGTTACCGTCCGGGACGTGGGGGCTACGAGCAGTACTTC
many TRBJ1-1 TRBV7-2 NA CATINGPGNTEAFF TGTGCCACCATTAATGGGCCAGGGAACACTGAAGCTTTCTTT
many TRBJ1-1 TRBV6-1 TRBD1 CASIGTGSATEAFF TGTGCCAGCATTGGGACAGGGTCCGCCACTGAAGCTTTCTTT
many TRBJ1-6 TRBV5-1 NA CASSLEQGYGSPLHF TGCGCCAGCAGCTTGGAACAGGGATATGGTTCACCCCTCCACTTT
many TRBJ1-1 TRBV19 NA CASSLPGWNTEAFF TGTGCCAGTAGTTTACCAGGTTGGAACACTGAAGCTTTCTTT